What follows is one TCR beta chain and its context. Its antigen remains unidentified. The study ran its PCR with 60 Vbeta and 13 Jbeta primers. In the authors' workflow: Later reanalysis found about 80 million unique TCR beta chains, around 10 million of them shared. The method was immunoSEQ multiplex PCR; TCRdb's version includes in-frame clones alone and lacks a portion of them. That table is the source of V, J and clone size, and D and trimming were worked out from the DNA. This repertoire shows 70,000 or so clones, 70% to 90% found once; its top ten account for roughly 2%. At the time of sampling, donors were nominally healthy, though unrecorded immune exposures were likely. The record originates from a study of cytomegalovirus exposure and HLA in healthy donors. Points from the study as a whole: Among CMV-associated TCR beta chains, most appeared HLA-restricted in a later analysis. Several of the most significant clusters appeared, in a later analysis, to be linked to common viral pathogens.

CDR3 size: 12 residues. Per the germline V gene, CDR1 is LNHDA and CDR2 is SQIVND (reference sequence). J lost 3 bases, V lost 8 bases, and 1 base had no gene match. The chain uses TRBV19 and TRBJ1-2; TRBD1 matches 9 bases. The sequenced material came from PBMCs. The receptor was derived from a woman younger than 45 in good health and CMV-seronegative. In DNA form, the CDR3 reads TGTGCCAGTGGGGACAGGGACTATGGCTACACCTTC. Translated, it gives CASGDRDYGYTF.